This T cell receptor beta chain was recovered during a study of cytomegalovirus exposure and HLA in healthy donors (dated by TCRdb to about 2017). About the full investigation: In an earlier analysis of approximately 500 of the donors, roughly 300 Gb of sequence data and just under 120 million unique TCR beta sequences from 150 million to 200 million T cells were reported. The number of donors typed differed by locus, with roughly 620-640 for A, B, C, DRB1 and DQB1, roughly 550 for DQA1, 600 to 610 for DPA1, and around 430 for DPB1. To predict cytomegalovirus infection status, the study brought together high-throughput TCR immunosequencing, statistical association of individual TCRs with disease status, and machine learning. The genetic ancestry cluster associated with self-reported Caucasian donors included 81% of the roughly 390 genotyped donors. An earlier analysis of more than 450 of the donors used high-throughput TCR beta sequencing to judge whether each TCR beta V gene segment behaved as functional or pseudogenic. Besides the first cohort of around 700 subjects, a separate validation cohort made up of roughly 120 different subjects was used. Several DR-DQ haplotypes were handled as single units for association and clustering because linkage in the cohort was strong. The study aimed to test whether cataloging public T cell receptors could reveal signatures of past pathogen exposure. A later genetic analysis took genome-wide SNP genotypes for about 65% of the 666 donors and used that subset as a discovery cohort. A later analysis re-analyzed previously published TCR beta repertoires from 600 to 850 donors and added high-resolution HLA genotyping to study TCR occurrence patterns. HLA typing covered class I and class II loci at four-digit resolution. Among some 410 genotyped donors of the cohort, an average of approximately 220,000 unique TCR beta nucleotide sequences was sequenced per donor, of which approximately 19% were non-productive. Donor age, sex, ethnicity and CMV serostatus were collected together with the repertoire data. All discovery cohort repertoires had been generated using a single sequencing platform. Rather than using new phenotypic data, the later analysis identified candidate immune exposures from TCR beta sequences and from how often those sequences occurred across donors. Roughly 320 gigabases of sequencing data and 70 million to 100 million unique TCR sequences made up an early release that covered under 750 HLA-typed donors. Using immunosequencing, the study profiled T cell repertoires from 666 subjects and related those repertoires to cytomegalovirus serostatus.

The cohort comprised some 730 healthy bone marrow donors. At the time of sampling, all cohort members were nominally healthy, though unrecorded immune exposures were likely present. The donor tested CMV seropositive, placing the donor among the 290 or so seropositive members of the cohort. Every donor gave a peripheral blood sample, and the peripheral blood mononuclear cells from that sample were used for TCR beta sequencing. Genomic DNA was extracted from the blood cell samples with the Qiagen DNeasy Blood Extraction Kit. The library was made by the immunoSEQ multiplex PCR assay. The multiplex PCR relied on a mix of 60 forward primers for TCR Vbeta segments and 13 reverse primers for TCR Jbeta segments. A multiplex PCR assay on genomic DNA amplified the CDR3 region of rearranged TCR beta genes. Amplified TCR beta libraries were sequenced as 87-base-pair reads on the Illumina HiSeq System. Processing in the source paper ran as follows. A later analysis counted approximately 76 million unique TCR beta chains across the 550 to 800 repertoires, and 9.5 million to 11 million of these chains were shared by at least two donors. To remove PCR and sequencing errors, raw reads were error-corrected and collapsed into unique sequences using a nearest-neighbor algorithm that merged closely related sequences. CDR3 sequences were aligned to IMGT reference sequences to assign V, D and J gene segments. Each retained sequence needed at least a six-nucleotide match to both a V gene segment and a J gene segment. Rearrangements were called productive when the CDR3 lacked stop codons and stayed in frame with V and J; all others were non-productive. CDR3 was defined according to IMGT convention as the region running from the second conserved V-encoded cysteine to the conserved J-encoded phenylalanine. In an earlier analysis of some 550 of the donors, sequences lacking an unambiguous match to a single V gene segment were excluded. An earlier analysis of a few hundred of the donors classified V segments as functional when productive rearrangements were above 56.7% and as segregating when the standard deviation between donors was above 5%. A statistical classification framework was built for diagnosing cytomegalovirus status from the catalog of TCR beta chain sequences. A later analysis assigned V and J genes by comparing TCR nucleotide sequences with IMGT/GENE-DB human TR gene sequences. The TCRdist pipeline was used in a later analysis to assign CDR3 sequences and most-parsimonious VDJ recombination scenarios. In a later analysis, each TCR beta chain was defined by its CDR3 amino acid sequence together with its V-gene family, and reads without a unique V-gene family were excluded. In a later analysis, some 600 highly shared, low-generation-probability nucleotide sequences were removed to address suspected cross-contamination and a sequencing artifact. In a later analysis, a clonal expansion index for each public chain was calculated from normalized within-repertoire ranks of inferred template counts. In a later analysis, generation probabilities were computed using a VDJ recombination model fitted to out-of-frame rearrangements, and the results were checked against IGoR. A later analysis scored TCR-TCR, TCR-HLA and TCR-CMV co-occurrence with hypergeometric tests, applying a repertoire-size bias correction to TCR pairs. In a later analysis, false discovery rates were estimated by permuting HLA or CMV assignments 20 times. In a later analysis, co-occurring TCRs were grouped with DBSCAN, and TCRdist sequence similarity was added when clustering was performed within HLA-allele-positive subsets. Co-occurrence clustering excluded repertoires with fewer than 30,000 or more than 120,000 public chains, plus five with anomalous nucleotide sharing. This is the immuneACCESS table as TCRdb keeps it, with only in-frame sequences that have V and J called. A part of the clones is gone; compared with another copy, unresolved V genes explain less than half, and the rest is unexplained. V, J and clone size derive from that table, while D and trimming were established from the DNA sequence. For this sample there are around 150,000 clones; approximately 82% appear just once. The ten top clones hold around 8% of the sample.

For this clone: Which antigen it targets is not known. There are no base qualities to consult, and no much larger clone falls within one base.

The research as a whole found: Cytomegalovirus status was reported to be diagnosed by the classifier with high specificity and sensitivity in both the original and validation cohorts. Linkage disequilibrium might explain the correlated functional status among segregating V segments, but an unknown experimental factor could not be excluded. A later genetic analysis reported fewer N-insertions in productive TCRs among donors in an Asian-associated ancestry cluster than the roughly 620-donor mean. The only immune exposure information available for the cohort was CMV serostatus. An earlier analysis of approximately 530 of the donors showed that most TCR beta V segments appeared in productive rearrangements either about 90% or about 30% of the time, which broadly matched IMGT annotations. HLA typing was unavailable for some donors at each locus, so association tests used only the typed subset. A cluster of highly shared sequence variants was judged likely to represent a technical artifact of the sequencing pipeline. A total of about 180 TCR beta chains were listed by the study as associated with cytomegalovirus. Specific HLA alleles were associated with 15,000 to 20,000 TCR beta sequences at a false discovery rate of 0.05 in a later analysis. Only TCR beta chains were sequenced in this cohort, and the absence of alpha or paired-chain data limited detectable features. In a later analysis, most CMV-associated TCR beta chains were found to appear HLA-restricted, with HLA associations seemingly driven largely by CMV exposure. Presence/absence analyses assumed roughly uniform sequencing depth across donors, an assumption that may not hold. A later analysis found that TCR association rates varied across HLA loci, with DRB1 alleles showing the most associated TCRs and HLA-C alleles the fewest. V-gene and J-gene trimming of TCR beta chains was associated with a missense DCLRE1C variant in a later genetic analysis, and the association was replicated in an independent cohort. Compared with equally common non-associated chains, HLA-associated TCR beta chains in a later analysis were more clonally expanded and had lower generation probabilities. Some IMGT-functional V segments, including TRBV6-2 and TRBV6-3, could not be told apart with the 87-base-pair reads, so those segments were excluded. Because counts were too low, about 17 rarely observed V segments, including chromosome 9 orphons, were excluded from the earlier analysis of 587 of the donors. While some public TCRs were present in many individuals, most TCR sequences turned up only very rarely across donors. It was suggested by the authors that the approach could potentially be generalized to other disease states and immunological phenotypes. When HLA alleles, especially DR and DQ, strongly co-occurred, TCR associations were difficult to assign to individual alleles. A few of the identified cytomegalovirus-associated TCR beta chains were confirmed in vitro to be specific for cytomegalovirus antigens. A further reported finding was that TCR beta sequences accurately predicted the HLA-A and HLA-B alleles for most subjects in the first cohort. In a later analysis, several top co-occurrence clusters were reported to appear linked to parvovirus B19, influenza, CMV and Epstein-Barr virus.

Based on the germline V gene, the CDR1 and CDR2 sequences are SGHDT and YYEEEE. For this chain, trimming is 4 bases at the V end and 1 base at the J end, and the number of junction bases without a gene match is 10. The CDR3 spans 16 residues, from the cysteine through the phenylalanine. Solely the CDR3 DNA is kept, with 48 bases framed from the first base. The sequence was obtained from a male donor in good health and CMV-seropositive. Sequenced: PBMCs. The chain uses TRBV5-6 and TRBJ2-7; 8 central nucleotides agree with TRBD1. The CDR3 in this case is CASSLRDRSGSYEQYF. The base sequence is TGTGCCAGCAGCCTACGGGACAGGTCGGGATCCTACGAGCAGTACTTC.